Each of the 30 T cell receptor beta chains below was sequenced from the same sample in a study of cytomegalovirus exposure and HLA in healthy donors. The primer mix had 60 Vbeta and 13 Jbeta primers. The assay was immunoSEQ multiplex PCR, and TCRdb's table has in-frame clones only and misses some. The repertoire holds 150,000 to 200,000 clones, more than 75% seen once, with more than 3% in the top ten. The sequenced material came from PBMCs. The receptors come from a man between 40 and 49 years old in good health and CMV-seropositive.

This chain joins TRBV2 and TRBJ1-4; tentatively, D is TRBD1 (5 bases). The germline V and J ends were trimmed by 8 bases and 6 bases, with 10 bases remaining between them. Looked up from germline, CDR1 is SNHLY and CDR2 is FYNNEI. This CDR3 is built from 12 residues. The CDR3 DNA reads as TGTGCCAGCGGGACTGAGGATGAAAAACTGTTTTTT. Translated: CASGTEDEKLFF.

Only a few counts were recorded for this clone. This sequence joins TRBV9 and TRBJ2-2; a possible D gene is TRBD1 (5 bases). The CDR3 spans 13 residues. V was trimmed by 0 bases and J by 6 bases, leaving 6 bases between them. CDR1 SGDLS and CDR2 YYNGEE come from the germline V gene. CDR3 amino acids: CASSVEGAGELFF. CDR3 sequence (DNA): TGTGCCAGCAGCGTAGAAGGGGCCGGGGAGCTGTTTTTT.

This clone occurred once. The V call is TRBV19, the J call TRBJ2-7; 8 bases are a match to TRBD2. V trimming: 1 base; J trimming: 3 bases; junction bases outside the gene matches: 8. CDR3 length equals 16 residues. Germline CDR1 and CDR2: LNHDA and SQIVND (reference sequence). In DNA form, the CDR3 reads TGTGCCAGTAGTATAGCGGGAGGGCCTTTCGGCTACGAGCAGTACTTC. This encodes CASSIAGGPFGYEQYF. Full variable domain (outside the CDR3, taken from reference TRBV19 and TRBJ2-7): DGGITQSPKYLFRKEGQNVTLSCEQNLNHDAMYWYRQDPGQGLRLIYYSQIVNDFQKGDIAEGYSVSREKKESFPLTVTSAQKNPTAFYLCASSIAGGPFGYEQYFGPGTRLTVT.

This chain connects TRBV6-5 to TRBJ2-1, with TRBD2 identical over 13 bases. Germline assignment: CDR1 MNHEY and CDR2 SVGAGI. Trimming took 5 bases from V and 6 from J; bases not matched to a gene: 4. The CDR3 runs to 15 residues. The CDR3 region has the DNA TGTGCCAGCAGTAGACTAGCGGGAGGTCTCAATGAGCAGTTCTTC. This translates into CASSRLAGGLNEQFF.

This rearrangement joins TRBV14 to TRBJ1-2; 10 bases are a match to TRBD1. J was trimmed by 4 bases and V by 2 bases; bases with no gene match: 7. Germline V gene sequence: CDR1 SGHDN, CDR2 FVKESK. The CDR3 has 16 residues. DNA of the CDR3: TGTGCCAGCAGCCAATGGGACAGGGGAGTGTCCTATGGCTACACCTTC. Amino acids: CASSQWDRGVSYGYTF.

There are a few counts of this clone. The chain links TRBV5-6 to TRBJ2-1; possibly TRBD2 for D (6 bases). V dropped 4 bases and J dropped 0 bases, with 17 bases sitting between them. CDR1 is SGHDT, CDR2 YYEEEE, per germline. The CDR3 length is 17 residues. CDR3 sequence: CASSLGTPQGSYNEQFF. In nucleotides, the CDR3 is TGTGCCAGCAGCCTAGGGACTCCCCAGGGCTCCTACAATGAGCAGTTCTTC.

The CDR3 spells CASSPRRPQGIPYNEQFF. DNA of the CDR3: TGTGCCAGCAGCCCACGAAGGCCGCAGGGAATACCCTACAATGAGCAGTTCTTC. The chain uses TRBV5-6 and TRBJ2-1; possibly TRBD1 for D (5 bases). Germline V gene data show CDR1 as SGHDT and CDR2 as YYEEEE. V lost 4 bases and J 2 bases, leaving 22 bases between the germline ends. CDR3 size: 18 residues.

CDR3 sequence: CASLYVNTEAFF. DNA of the CDR3: TGTGCCAGCCTATATGTGAACACTGAAGCTTTCTTT. V usage is TRBV5-8 and J usage is TRBJ1-1; D is unclear. Germline CDR1 is SGHTS and CDR2 is YDEGEE. The CDR3 is made up of 12 amino acids. The germline V and J ends were trimmed by 7 bases and 0 bases, with 7 bases remaining between them.

V is TRBV28 and J is TRBJ2-2, with unresolved D. Per germline, CDR1 MDHEN and CDR2 SYDVKM. The CDR3 is 15 amino acids. V lost 6 bases, J lost 1 base, and 12 bases lay in between. As DNA, the CDR3 is TGTGCCAGCAGACGTTTCACTGGGAACACCGGGGAGCTGTTTTTT. It codes for CASRRFTGNTGELFF.

The chain combines TRBV19 with TRBJ1-5, with a possible D match to TRBD1 (5 bases). The germline V and J ends were trimmed by 3 bases and 6 bases, with 15 bases remaining between them. The length of the CDR3 is 15 residues. Germline loops: CDR1 LNHDA, CDR2 SQIVND (reference sequence). Here the CDR3 DNA reads TGTGCCAGTAGTATGGGGGGGTTGGTCGGTCAGCCCCAGCATTTT. Translation: CASSMGGLVGQPQHF.

The chain links TRBV27 to TRBJ2-5; 8 bases fit TRBD1. The DNA end is more similar to TRBJ2-7, so the J call may be wrong. The CDR3 runs 13 residues. CDR1 MNHEY and CDR2 SMNVEV come from the germline V gene (reference sequence). The CDR3 sequence: CASRGQGANEQYF. CDR3 bases: TGTGCCAGCCGAGGGCAGGGGGCAAACGAGCAGTACTTC.

The J gene is TRBJ2-5, the V gene TRBV5-1; 8 bases fit TRBD1. Germline V CDR1 and CDR2: SGHRS, YFSETQ. V trimming: 0 bases; J trimming: 1 base; junction bases outside the gene matches: 5. The CDR3 runs 16 residues. The CDR3 reads CASSLGPTGVQETQYF. In DNA form, the CDR3 reads TGCGCCAGCAGCTTGGGTCCGACAGGGGTCCAAGAGACCCAGTACTTC. The entire variable domain, with the rest obtained from reference TRBV5-1 and TRBJ2-5, is as follows: KAGVTQTPRYLIKTRGQQVTLSCSPISGHRSVSWYQQTPGQGLQFLFEYFSETQRNKGNFPGRFSGRQFSNSRSEMNVSTLELGDSALYLCASSLGPTGVQETQYFGPGTRLLVL.

The rearrangement joins TRBV2 to TRBJ2-1; TRBD2 aligns across 7 bases. V lost 1 base to trimming and J lost 4 bases; unmatched junction nucleotides: 7. The CDR3 contains 16 residues. The germline V gene encodes CDR1 SNHLY and CDR2 FYNNEI. This chain's CDR3 is CASSEGAGVRYNEQFF. Here the CDR3 DNA reads TGTGCCAGCAGTGAAGGCGCGGGAGTGAGGTACAATGAGCAGTTCTTC.

The chain is built from TRBV19 and TRBJ2-7; perhaps TRBD2 as D (6 bases). Trimming left V 4 bases short and J 6 bases short, with 10 bases between. This CDR3 is built from 12 residues. CDR1 is LNHDA, CDR2 SQIVND, per germline (reference sequence). CDR3 bases: TGTGCCAGTAGTACCAGCGGGCCCGAGCAGTACTTC. Translation: CASSTSGPEQYF.

V is TRBV29-1 and J is TRBJ2-3; 8 nucleotides align to TRBD1. Germline-derived CDR1 and CDR2 are SQVTM and ANQGSEA. V dropped 7 bases and J dropped 2; count of bases not matched to a gene: 2. The CDR3 consists of 12 residues. The CDR3 bases are TGCAGCGCGGACAGGGACACAGATACGCAGTATTTT. It codes for CSADRDTDTQYF.

This chain links TRBV5-1 with TRBJ1-1, with 9 bases that match TRBD1. The CDR3 sequence is 15 residues long. Trimming at V came to 2 bases and at J to 4 bases, leaving 6 bases not matched to a gene. Germline CDR1 SGHRS, CDR2 YFSETQ. The CDR3 DNA sequence: TGCGCCAGCAGCTTCAGGACAGGGGCCAGCACTGAAGCTTTCTTT. Its translation is CASSFRTGASTEAFF.

This rearrangement joins TRBV6-5 to TRBJ2-3; D is ambiguous. The germline V and J ends were trimmed by 0 bases and 0 bases, with 7 bases remaining between them. CDR3 length: 15 residues. Germline-derived CDR1 and CDR2 are MNHEY and SVGAGI. The CDR3, as DNA: TGTGCCAGCAGTTACTCCCCCGGGAGCACAGATACGCAGTATTTT. This codes for CASSYSPGSTDTQYF.

The V and J genes are TRBV21-1 and TRBJ1-3; the table's TRBD1 call for D was not verified on the DNA. TRBV21-1 is described as a pseudogene. This CDR3 spans 18 amino acids. For the CDR3, the DNA is TGTGCCAGCAGCAAAGGGGGGACAGGGGACTGCTCTGGAAACACCATATATTTT. Protein sequence: CASSKGGTGDCSGNTIYF.

This sequence joins TRBV6-5 and TRBJ1-2; D is unresolved. Per germline, CDR1 MNHEY and CDR2 SVGAGI. Trimming took off 0 bases at V and 3 bases at J, with 8 bases between the two ends. The CDR3 has 14 amino acids. The CDR3 reads CASSYSWGDYGYTF. CDR3 sequence (DNA): TGTGCCAGCAGTTACTCGTGGGGAGACTATGGCTACACCTTC.

The J gene is TRBJ2-3, the V gene TRBV18, with D possibly being TRBD1 (6 bases). Trimming took off 6 bases at V and 4 bases at J, with 14 bases between the two ends. CDR3 size: 14 residues. Germline CDR1 KGHSH, CDR2 LQKENI. The CDR3 region has the DNA TGTGCCAGCTCCCCCACAGGGTCACCAGATACGCAGTATTTT. It specifies CASSPTGSPDTQYF.

V usage is TRBV4-1 and J usage is TRBJ2-3, with D maybe TRBD2 (6 bases). Between the trimmed V and J ends, which lost 0 bases and 0 bases, there was a span of 10 bases. Germline CDR1 reads MGHRA; CDR2 reads YSYEKL. There are 16 residues in the CDR3. The CDR3: CASSQDAGPSTDTQYF. As DNA, the CDR3 is TGCGCCAGCAGCCAAGATGCGGGGCCTAGCACAGATACGCAGTATTTT.

The V and J genes are TRBV19 and TRBJ2-3, with 10 bases matching TRBD1. This CDR3 is built from 14 residues. V shed 6 bases, J shed 3 bases, and the junction held 3 bases outside the gene matches. Germline CDR1 is LNHDA and CDR2 is SQIVND (reference sequence). The CDR3 nucleotides are TGTGCCAGTAGGACAGGGGGCGTGACAGATACGCAGTATTTT. It codes for CASRTGGVTDTQYF.

This clone was detected once. The chain joins TRBV10-3 to TRBJ2-2; 7 bases are shared with TRBD2. The germline gives CDR1 ENHRY, CDR2 SYGVKD. There are 15 residues in the CDR3. The V and J ends lost 5 bases and 2 bases, in that order; junction bases with no gene match: 5. CDR3 coding DNA: TGTGCCATCAGTTTAGCGGGCCCTAACACCGGGGAGCTGTTTTTT. Protein sequence: CAISLAGPNTGELFF.

The chain recombines TRBV6-5 with TRBJ1-5; TRBD1 matches at 7 bases. CDR1 is MNHEY and CDR2 is SVGAGI in the germline V gene. This CDR3 has 14 amino acids. With V trimmed by 3 bases and J by 5 bases, 4 bases remained unmatched. CDR3 region: CASSYGTVDQPQHF. In nucleotides, the CDR3 is TGTGCCAGCAGTTATGGGACAGTAGATCAGCCCCAGCATTTT.

This clone was seen just once. J is TRBJ2-5 and V is TRBV18; 8 bases fit TRBD2. The CDR3 is made up of 16 amino acids. Trimming at V came to 3 bases and at J to 3 bases, leaving 9 bases not matched to a gene. CDR1 is KGHSH, CDR2 LQKENI, per germline. In DNA, the CDR3 is TGTGCCAGCTCACCTGCCATGGTAGCGGGAAAAGAGACCCAGTACTTC. Translated, it gives CASSPAMVAGKETQYF.

The V and J genes are TRBV5-6 and TRBJ1-3; no clear D. The CDR3 covers 14 residues. Trimming pared 4 bases from V and 2 bases from J, leaving 10 bases between. Germline values: CDR1 SGHDT, CDR2 YYEEEE. The CDR3 DNA reads as TGTGCCAGCAGCCCTTCCACAGCTGGAAACACCATATATTTT. It codes for CASSPSTAGNTIYF.

The chain carries TRBV5-1 and TRBJ2-2; a weak D match, TRBD1 (6 bases). V was pared by 1 base and J by 0 bases, with 16 bases between. This CDR3 has 18 amino acids. The germline V gene encodes CDR1 SGHRS and CDR2 YFSETQ. CDR3 nucleotides: TGCGCCAGCAGCTTGACAGGGATTACCCATTCGAACACCGGGGAGCTGTTTTTT. Translated, it gives CASSLTGITHSNTGELFF.

This chain connects TRBV19 to TRBJ2-1, with 9 bases fitting TRBD2. Germline loops: CDR1 LNHDA, CDR2 SQIVND (reference sequence). The CDR3 contains 15 residues. J gave up 3 bases and V 4 bases, and 4 bases lay outside the gene matches. CDR3 loop: CASSSGRGGYNEQFF. The CDR3 bases are TGTGCCAGTAGTAGCGGGCGGGGGGGCTACAATGAGCAGTTCTTC.

This sequence joins TRBV7-2 and TRBJ2-1, with TRBD2 matching 7 bases. V gave up 2 bases and J gave up 1 base; unmatched junction bases: 8. The germline CDR1 and CDR2 sequences are SGHTA and FQGNSA. The CDR3 is 17 residues long. The CDR3 reads CASSLMGLAASYNEQFF. The CDR3 coding sequence is TGTGCCAGCAGCTTAATGGGTCTAGCGGCTTCCTACAATGAGCAGTTCTTC. Full variable domain (remainder filled in from reference TRBV7-2 and TRBJ2-1): GAGVSQSPSNKVTEKGKDVELRCDPISGHTALYWYRQSLGQGLEFLIYFQGNSAPDKSGLPSDRFSAERTGGSVSTLTIQRTQQEDSAVYLCASSLMGLAASYNEQFFGPGTRLTVL.

This clone occurred once. This sequence joins TRBV6-4 and TRBJ2-6; D is perhaps TRBD1 (6 bases). The CDR3 spans 14 residues. CDR1 MRHNA and CDR2 SNTAGT come from the germline V gene. V shed 6 bases and J shed 2 bases, with 8 bases lying between them. Here the CDR3 DNA reads TGTGCCAGCAGAGGACAGCCTGGGGCCAACGTCCTGACTTTC. This sequence encodes CASRGQPGANVLTF.